A single sample is the source of the 24 T cell receptor beta chains below, sequenced in a study of monozygotic twins with inflammatory bowel disease. Each CDR3 protein gets one entry in TCRdb, which reprocessed the 5' RACE reads and gives no DNA. The specimen's table records 330,000 or so distinct CDR3 sequences. Sequencing input: blood. These receptors came from a human donor with ulcerative colitis or Crohn's disease, or a healthy co-twin of an affected twin (not recorded which).

V is TRBV5-1 and J is TRBJ2-1; the D gene TCRdb calls, TRBD2, cannot be checked with no DNA. Per the germline V gene, CDR1 is SGHRS and CDR2 is YFSETQ. This CDR3 region has 14 residues. CDR3 loop: CASSLAGGSREQFF.

This chain links TRBV20-1 with TRBJ2-7; TCRdb returns TRBD1, unconfirmable since there is no DNA. The CDR3 contains 13 residues. Germline CDR1 is DFQATT and CDR2 is SNEGSKA (reference sequence). CDR3: CSAPAGTALFQYF.

The rearrangement links TRBV5-6 to TRBJ1-3. This CDR3 is built from 16 residues. In germline, CDR1 is SGHDT, CDR2 YYEEEE. The chain's CDR3 is CASNLSAGTSGNTIYF.

V usage is TRBV20-1 and J usage is TRBJ2-7; TCRdb picks TRBD1, but there is no DNA to check that call. Germline CDR1 DFQATT, CDR2 SNEGSKA (reference sequence). This CDR3 spans 15 amino acids. This CDR3 is CSANGPQGPSYEQYF.

V gene TRBV18 combines with J gene TRBJ2-7; TCRdb names TRBD1, which stays unverified in the absence of DNA. CDR1 is KGHSH, CDR2 LQKENI, per germline. This CDR3 has 14 residues. The CDR3 sequence is CASSPPTQGYEQYF.

V and J are TRBV7-6 and TRBJ2-1; TCRdb reports TRBD1, a call that lacks DNA to check it against. The germline CDR1 and CDR2 sequences are SGHVS and FNYEAQ. The CDR3 is made up of 15 amino acids. The chain's CDR3 is CASSFRTGGYNEQFF.

The J gene is TRBJ1-4, the V gene TRBV28; the TRBD1 assignment by TCRdb is unverifiable without DNA. Germline V lookup: CDR1 MDHEN, CDR2 SYDVKM. This CDR3 is 14 amino acids long. This chain's CDR3 is CASTLRGQAEKLFF.

V is TRBV27 and J is TRBJ2-7; there is no DNA to check the TCRdb D call of TRBD1. There are 15 residues in the CDR3. The germline V gene has CDR1 MNHEY and CDR2 SMNVEV (reference sequence). CDR3 amino acids: CASSLGPSSVYEQYF.

The chain has TRBV5-1 and TRBJ2-2. Germline lookup yields CDR1 SGHRS and CDR2 YFSETQ. CDR3 length equals 15 residues. The CDR3 here is CASSLAESGTGELFF. Full variable domain (remainder filled in from reference TRBV5-1 and TRBJ2-2): KAGVTQTPRYLIKTRGQQVTLSCSPISGHRSVSWYQQTPGQGLQFLFEYFSETQRNKGNFPGRFSGRQFSNSRSEMNVSTLELGDSALYLCASSLAESGTGELFFGEGSRLTVL.

The rearrangement links TRBV20-1 to TRBJ1-2; TCRdb names TRBD1, which stays unverified in the absence of DNA. Germline loops: CDR1 DFQATT, CDR2 SNEGSKA (reference sequence). The CDR3 contains 14 residues. The CDR3 region is CSAIDRGRNYGYTF.

This sequence joins TRBV5-6 and TRBJ1-2; the D gene TCRdb calls, TRBD1, cannot be checked with no DNA. CDR3 length: 18 amino acids. In germline, CDR1 is SGHDT, CDR2 YYEEEE. This CDR3 reads CASSLLRSGTDLLYGYTF.

This chain connects TRBV7-9 to TRBJ1-2. The CDR3 has 14 residues. Germline CDR1 is SEHNR and CDR2 is FQNEAQ (reference sequence). The CDR3 loop reads CASSFRNPSHGYTF.

V and J are TRBV2 and TRBJ2-4; TCRdb lists TRBD1, though no DNA is available to test this call. The CDR3 runs to 13 residues. Germline CDR1 is SNHLY and CDR2 is FYNNEI. The CDR3 loop reads CASLLRGSYIQYF.

The chain links TRBV6-5 to TRBJ2-7; TCRdb proposes TRBD1, but this gene call is untestable without DNA. CDR3 length: 12 residues. Germline lookup yields CDR1 MNHEY and CDR2 SVGAGI. The CDR3 protein is CAIGRGAHEQYF.

The chain combines TRBV19 with TRBJ1-2. Germline lookup yields CDR1 LNHDA and CDR2 SQIVND (reference sequence). The CDR3 runs 13 residues. This chain's CDR3 is CASIGGPNYGYTF.

V gene TRBV5-6 combines with J gene TRBJ2-1; TCRdb indicates TRBD2, and absent DNA this call remains unverified. From germline, CDR1 is SGHDT and CDR2 YYEEEE. This CDR3 comprises 15 residues. CDR3 sequence reads: CASSRIAGGRNEQFF.

The V call is TRBV2, the J call TRBJ2-7. The CDR3 runs to 14 residues. The germline V gene has CDR1 SNHLY and CDR2 FYNNEI. CDR3 region: CASSGIGTTYEQYF.

This rearrangement joins TRBV7-9 to TRBJ2-2; as DNA is missing, the TRBD1 call by TCRdb cannot be tested. The CDR3 has 16 amino acids. Germline CDR1 SEHNR, CDR2 FQNEAQ (reference sequence). The CDR3 loop reads CASSLFGGRDTGELFF.

This sequence joins TRBV5-1 and TRBJ2-1; the TRBD1 assignment by TCRdb is unverifiable without DNA. The CDR3 is 15 residues long. Looked up from germline, CDR1 is SGHRS and CDR2 is YFSETQ. This CDR3 is CASSSRGGTYNEQFF.

The rearrangement links TRBV11-2 to TRBJ1-6. The CDR3 has 15 amino acids. CDR1 and CDR2 from the germline V gene are SGHAT and FQNNGV. CDR3 loop: CASSSRGAQGSPLHF.

The chain uses TRBV5-1 and TRBJ2-7. CDR1 and CDR2 from the germline V gene are SGHRS and YFSETQ. This CDR3 contains 12 residues. Here the CDR3 reads CASSPDNYEQYF.

The rearrangement uses TRBV20-1 and TRBJ1-4; the TCRdb call, TRBD1, lacks DNA for checking. In germline, CDR1 is DFQATT, CDR2 SNEGSKA (reference sequence). The CDR3 is 13 amino acids. Here the CDR3 reads CSASSGANEKLFF.

The chain employs TRBV5-1 and TRBJ2-3; TCRdb returns TRBD1, unconfirmable since there is no DNA. CDR1 and CDR2 (germline): SGHRS, YFSETQ. This CDR3 has 15 amino acids. CDR3 sequence reads: CASSSSDRLTDTQYF. The variable domain in full, completed from reference TRBV5-1 and TRBJ2-3, reads KAGVTQTPRYLIKTRGQQVTLSCSPISGHRSVSWYQQTPGQGLQFLFEYFSETQRNKGNFPGRFSGRQFSNSRSEMNVSTLELGDSALYLCASSSSDRLTDTQYFGPGTRLTVL.

The chain employs TRBV11-2 and TRBJ2-1; TCRdb's D call, TRBD2, is unchecked because there is no DNA. Germline CDR1 and CDR2: SGHAT and FQNNGV. CDR3 length: 18 residues. CDR3 sequence: CASSRRVVAGSSYNEQFF.